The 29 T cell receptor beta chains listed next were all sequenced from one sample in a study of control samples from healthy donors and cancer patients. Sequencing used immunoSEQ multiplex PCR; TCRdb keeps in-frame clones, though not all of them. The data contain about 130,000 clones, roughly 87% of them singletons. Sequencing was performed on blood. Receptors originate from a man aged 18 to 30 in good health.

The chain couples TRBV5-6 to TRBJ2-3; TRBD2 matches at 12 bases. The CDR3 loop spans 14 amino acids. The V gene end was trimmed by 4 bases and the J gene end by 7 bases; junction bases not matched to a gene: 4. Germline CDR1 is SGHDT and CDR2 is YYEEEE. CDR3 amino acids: CASSRTSGTYTQYF. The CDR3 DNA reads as TGTGCCAGCAGCCGGACTAGCGGGACATATACGCAGTATTTT.

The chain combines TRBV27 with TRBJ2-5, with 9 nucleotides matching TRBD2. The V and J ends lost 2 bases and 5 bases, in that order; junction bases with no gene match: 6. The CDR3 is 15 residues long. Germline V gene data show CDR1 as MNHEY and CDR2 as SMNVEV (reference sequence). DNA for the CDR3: TGTGCCAGCAGTTTAGGGACTAGCAGAAGGGAGACCCAGTACTTC. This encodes CASSLGTSRRETQYF.

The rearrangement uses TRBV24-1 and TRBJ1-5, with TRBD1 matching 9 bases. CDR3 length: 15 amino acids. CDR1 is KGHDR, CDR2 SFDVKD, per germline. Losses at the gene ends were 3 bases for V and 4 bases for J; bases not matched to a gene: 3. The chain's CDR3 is CATSDTGGLNQPQHF. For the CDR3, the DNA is TGTGCCACCAGTGATACAGGGGGCTTGAATCAGCCCCAGCATTTT.

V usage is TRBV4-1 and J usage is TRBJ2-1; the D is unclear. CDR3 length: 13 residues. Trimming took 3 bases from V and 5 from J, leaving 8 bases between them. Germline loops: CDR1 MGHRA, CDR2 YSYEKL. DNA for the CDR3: TGCGCCAGCAGCCATATAAAGGACAATGAGCAGTTCTTC. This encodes CASSHIKDNEQFF.

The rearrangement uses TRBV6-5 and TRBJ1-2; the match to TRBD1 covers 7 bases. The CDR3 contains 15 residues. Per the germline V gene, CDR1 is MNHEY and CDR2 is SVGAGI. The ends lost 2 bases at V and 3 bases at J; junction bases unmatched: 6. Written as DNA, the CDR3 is TGTGCCAGCAGTTACGACAGGGATCTTCACTATGGCTACACCTTC. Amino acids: CASSYDRDLHYGYTF.

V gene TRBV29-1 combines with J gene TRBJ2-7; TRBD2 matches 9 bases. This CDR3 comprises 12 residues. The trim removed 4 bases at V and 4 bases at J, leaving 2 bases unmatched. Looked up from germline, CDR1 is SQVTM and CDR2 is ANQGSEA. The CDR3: CSVALAGYEQYF. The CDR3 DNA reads TGCAGCGTTGCCCTAGCGGGGTACGAGCAGTACTTC.

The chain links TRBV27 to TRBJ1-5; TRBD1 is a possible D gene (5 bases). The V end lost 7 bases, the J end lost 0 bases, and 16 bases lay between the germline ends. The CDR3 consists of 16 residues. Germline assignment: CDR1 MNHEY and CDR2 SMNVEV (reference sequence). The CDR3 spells CASMPSGGNSNQPQHF. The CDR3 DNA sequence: TGTGCCAGCATGCCATCCGGGGGAAATAGCAATCAGCCCCAGCATTTT.

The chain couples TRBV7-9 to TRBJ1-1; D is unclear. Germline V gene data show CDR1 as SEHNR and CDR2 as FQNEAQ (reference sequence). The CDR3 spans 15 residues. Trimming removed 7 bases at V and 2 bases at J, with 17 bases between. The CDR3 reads CASTTPGWINTEAFF. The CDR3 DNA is TGTGCCAGCACCACTCCGGGGTGGATAAACACTGAAGCTTTCTTT.

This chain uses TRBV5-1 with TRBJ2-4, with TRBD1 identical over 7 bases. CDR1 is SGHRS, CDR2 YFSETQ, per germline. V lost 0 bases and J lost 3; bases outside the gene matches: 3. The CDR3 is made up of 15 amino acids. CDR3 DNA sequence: TGCGCCAGCAGCTTGGTGAGGGACAGCAAAAACATTCAGTACTTC. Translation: CASSLVRDSKNIQYF.

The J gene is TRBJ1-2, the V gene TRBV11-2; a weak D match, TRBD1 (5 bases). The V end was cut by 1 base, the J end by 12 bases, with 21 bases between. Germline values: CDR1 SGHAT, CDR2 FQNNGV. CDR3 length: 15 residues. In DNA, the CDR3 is TGTGCCAGCAGCTTAGTCCCCTCTTGGGGCAGCGTAAACACCTTC. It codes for CASSLVPSWGSVNTF. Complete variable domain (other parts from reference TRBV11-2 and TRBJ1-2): EAGVAQSPRYKIIEKRQSVAFWCNPISGHATLYWYQQILGQGPKLLIQFQNNGVVDDSQLPKDRFSAERLKGVDSTLKIQPAKLEDSAVYLCASSLVPSWGSVNTFGSGTRLTVV.

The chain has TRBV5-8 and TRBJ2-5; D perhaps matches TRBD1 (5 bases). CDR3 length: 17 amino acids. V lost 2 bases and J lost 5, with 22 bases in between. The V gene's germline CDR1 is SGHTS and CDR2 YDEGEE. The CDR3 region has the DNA TGTGCCAGCAGCTTTGTTTCCGGCTGGGGCCTACGCGAGACCCAGTACTTC. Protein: CASSFVSGWGLRETQYF.

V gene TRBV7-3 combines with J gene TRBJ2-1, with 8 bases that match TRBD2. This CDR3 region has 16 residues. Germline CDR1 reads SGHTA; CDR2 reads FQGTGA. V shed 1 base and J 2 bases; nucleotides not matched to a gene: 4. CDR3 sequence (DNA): TGTGCCAGCAGCTTAATTGGGACTAGTCCCTACAATGAGCAGTTCTTC. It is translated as CASSLIGTSPYNEQFF. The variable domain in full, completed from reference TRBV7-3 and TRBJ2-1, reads GAGVSQTPSNKVTEKGKYVELRCDPISGHTALYWYRQSLGQGPEFLIYFQGTGAADDSGLPNDRFFAVRPEGSVSTLKIQRTERGDSAVYLCASSLIGTSPYNEQFFGPGTRLTVL.

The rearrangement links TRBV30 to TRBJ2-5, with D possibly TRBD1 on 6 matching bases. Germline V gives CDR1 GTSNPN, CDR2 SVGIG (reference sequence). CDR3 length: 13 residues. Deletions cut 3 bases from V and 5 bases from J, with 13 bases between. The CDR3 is CAWSDPGVETQYF. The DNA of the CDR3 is TGTGCCTGGAGCGACCCAGGGGTGGAGACCCAGTACTTC.

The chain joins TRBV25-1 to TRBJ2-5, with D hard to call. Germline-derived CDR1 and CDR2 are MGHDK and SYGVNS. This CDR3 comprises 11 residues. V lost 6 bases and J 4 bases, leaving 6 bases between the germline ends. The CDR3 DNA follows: TGTGCCAGCAGATGGGGAGAGACCCAGTACTTC. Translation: CASRWGETQYF. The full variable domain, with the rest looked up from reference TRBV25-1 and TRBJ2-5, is EADIYQTPRYLVIGTGKKITLECSQTMGHDKMYWYQQDPGMELHLIHYSYGVNSTEKGDLSSESTVSRIRTEHFPLTLESARPSHTSQYLCASRWGETQYFGPGTRLLVL.

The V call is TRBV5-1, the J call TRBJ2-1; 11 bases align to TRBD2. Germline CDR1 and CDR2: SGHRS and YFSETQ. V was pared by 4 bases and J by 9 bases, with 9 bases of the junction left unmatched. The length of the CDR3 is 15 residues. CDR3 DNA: TGCGCCAGCAGCCCCACTAGCGGGAGACACCCTGAGCAGTTCTTC. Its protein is CASSPTSGRHPEQFF.

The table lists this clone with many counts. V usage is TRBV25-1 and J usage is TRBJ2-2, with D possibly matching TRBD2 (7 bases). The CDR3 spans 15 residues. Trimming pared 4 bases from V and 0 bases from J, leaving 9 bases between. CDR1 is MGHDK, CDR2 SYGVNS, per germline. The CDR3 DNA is TGTGCCAGCAGTGGGCGGGGGCCGAACACCGGGGAGCTGTTTTTT. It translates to CASSGRGPNTGELFF.

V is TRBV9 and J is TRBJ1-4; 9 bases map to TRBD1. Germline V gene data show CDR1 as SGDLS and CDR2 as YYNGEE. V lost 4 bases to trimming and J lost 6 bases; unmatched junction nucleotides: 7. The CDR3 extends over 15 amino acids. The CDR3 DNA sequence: TGTGCCAGCAGCCCACAGGGACAGGGATATGAAAAACTGTTTTTT. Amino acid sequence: CASSPQGQGYEKLFF. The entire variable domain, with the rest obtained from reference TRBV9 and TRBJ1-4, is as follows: DSGVTQTPKHLITATGQRVTLRCSPRSGDLSVYWYQQSLDQGLQFLIQYYNGEERAKGNILERFSAQQFPDLHSELNLSSLELGDSALYFCASSPQGQGYEKLFFGSGTQLSVL.

Written as DNA, the CDR3 is TGTGCCAGCAACGTTATTAGGGGGGGAACTGAAGCTTTCTTT. This translates into CASNVIRGGTEAFF. V usage is TRBV2 and J usage is TRBJ1-1; tentative D call: TRBD1 (6 bases). CDR3 length: 14 residues. The germline V gene encodes CDR1 SNHLY and CDR2 FYNNEI. V gave up 7 bases and J gave up 5 bases, with 17 bases separating them.

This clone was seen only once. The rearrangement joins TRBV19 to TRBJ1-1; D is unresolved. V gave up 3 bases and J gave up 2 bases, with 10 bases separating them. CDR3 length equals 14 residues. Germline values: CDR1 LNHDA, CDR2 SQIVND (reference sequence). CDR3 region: CASSMVASNTEAFF. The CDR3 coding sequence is TGTGCCAGTAGTATGGTCGCCTCAAACACTGAAGCTTTCTTT.

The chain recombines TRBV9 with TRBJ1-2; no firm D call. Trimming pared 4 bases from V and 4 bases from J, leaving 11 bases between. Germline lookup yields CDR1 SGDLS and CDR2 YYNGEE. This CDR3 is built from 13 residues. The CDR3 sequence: CASSPRASYGYTF. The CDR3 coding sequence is TGTGCCAGCAGCCCGCGGGCCTCCTATGGCTACACCTTC.

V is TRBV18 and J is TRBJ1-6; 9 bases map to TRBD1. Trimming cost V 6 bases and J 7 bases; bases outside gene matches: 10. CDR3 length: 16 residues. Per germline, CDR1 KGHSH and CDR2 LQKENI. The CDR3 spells CASSSQGAQRNSPLHF. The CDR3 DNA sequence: TGTGCCAGCTCTTCACAGGGGGCGCAGCGGAATTCACCCCTCCACTTT.

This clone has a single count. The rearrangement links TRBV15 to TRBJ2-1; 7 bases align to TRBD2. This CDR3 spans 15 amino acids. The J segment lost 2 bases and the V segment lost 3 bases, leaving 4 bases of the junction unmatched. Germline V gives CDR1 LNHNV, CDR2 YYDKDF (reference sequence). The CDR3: CATSRPSGTYNEQFF. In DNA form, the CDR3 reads TGTGCCACCAGCAGGCCTAGCGGAACCTACAATGAGCAGTTCTTC.

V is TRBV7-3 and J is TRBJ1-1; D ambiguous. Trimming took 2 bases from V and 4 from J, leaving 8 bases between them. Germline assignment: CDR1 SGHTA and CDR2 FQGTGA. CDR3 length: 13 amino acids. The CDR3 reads CASSLRTATEAFF. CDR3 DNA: TGTGCCAGCAGCTTACGGACGGCCACTGAAGCTTTCTTT.

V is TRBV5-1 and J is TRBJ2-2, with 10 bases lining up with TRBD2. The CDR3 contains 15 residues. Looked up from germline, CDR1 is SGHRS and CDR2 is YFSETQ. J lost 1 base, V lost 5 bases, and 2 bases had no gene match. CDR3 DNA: TGCGCCAGCAGATTAGCGGGAGGGAACACCGGGGAGCTGTTTTTT. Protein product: CASRLAGGNTGELFF.

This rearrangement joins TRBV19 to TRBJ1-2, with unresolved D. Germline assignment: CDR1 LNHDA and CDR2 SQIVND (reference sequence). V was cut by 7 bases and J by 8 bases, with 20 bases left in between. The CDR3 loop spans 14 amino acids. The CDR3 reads CASTTPSTEGGYTF. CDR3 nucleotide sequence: TGTGCCAGTACCACTCCGTCTACCGAAGGGGGCTACACCTTC.

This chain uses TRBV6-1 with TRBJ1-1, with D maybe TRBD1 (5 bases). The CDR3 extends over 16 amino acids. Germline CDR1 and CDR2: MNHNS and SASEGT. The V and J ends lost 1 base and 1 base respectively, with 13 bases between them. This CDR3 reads CASSEEGTAWNTEAFF. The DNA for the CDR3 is TGTGCCAGCAGTGAAGAAGGGACGGCTTGGAACACTGAAGCTTTCTTT.

The DNA of the CDR3 is TGTGCCAGCAGCCGAGGACAGGGGTTGGTCGGGGAGCTGTTTTTT. This sequence encodes CASSRGQGLVGELFF. V and J are TRBV3-1 (or the pseudogene TRBV3-2) and TRBJ2-2; 9 bases fit TRBD1. CDR3 length equals 15 residues. Germline values: CDR1 LGHDT, CDR2 YNNKEL (reference sequence). Trimming removed 4 bases from V and 7 bases from J; junction bases left unmatched: 7.

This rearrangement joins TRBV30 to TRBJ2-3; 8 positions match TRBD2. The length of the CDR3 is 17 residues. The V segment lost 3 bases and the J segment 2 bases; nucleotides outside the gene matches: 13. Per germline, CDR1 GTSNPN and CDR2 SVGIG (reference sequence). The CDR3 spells CAWRGGKVSGTTDTQYF. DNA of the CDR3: TGTGCCTGGAGGGGGGGGAAGGTTAGCGGGACCACAGATACGCAGTATTTT.

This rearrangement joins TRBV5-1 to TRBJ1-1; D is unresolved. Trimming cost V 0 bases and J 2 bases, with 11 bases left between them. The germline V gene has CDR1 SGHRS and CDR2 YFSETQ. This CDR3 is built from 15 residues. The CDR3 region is CASSLGEIINTEAFF. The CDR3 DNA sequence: TGCGCCAGCAGCTTGGGGGAAATCATTAACACTGAAGCTTTCTTT.